The source of this T cell receptor beta chain is a study of blood T cell repertoires in COVID-19. About the study: In each case, the material was cDNA or gDNA derived from T cells, B-cell-depleted T cells, or PBMCs.

Assay: immunoSEQ multiplex PCR; the TCRdb copy retains only in-frame clones and omits some. The sample has about 82,000 clones; 85% are singletons. This CDR3 region has 18 residues. Between the trimmed V and J ends, which lost 3 bases and 0 bases, there was a span of 18 bases. The germline CDR1 and CDR2 sequences are LNHDA and SQIVND (reference sequence). This TCR was recovered from a man older than 75 with active or convalescent COVID-19. The material sequenced was peripheral blood. This chain joins TRBV19 and TRBJ2-4; tentatively, D is TRBD2 (5 bases). The CDR3 loop is CASSIRADVLGAKNIQYF. CDR3 DNA: TGTGCCAGTAGTATCCGGGCGGACGTACTAGGAGCCAAAAACATTCAGTACTTC. Full variable domain (missing parts from reference TRBV19 and TRBJ2-4): DGGITQSPKYLFRKEGQNVTLSCEQNLNHDAMYWYRQDPGQGLRLIYYSQIVNDFQKGDIAEGYSVSREKKESFPLTVTSAQKNPTAFYLCASSIRADVLGAKNIQYFGAGTRLSVL.